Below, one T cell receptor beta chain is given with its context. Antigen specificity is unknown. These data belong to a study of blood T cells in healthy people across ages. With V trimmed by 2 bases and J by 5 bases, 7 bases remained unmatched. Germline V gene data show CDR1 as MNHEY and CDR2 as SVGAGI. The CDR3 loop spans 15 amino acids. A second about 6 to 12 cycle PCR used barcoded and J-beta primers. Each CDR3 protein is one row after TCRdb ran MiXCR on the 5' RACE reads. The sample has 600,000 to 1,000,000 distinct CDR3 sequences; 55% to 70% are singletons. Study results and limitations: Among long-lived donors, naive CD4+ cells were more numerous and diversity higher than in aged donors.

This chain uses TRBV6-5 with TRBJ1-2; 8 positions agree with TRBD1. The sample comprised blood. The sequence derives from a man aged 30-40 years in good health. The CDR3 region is CASSYGQGAGYGYTF. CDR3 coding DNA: TGTGCCAGCAGTTACGGGCAGGGGGCGGGTTATGGCTACACCTTC.